This TCR beta chain appears in the sequencing data of a study of blood T cell repertoires in COVID-19. This CDR3 spans 15 amino acids. The V and J ends lost 2 bases and 5 bases respectively, with 13 bases between them. Germline V CDR1 and CDR2: MNHEY, SMNVEV (reference sequence). Repertoires were generated with immunoSEQ multiplex PCR, while TCRdb's copy carries only in-frame clones and drops some. The data contain approximately 100,000 clones, about 92% of them singletons. This chain joins TRBV27 and TRBJ2-1; D call uncertain. The TCR was taken from a man between 50 and 59 years old with active COVID-19. Sequenced material: peripheral blood. This chain's CDR3 is CASSLSTARHNEQFF. Written as DNA, the CDR3 is TGTGCCAGCAGTTTAAGTACCGCGCGGCACAATGAGCAGTTCTTC.